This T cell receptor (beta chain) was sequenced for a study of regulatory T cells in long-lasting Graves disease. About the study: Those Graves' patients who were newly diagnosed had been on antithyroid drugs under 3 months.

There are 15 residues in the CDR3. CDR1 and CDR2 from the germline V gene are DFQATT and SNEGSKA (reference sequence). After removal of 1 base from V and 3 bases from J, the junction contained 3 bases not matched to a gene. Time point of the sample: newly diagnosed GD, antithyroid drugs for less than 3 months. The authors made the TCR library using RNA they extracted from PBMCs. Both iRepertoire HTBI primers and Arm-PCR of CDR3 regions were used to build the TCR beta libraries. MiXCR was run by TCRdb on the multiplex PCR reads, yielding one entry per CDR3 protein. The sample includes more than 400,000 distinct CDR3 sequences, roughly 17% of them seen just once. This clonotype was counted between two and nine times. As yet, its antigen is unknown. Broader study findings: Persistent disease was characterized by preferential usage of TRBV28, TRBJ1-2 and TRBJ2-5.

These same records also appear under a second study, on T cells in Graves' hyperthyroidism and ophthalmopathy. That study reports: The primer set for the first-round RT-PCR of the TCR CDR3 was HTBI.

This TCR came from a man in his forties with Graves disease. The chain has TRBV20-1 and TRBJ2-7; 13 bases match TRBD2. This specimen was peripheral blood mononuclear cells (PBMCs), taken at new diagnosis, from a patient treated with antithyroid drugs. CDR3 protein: CSARGTSGRLYEQYF. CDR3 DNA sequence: TGCAGTGCTAGAGGGACTAGCGGGAGACTCTACGAGCAGTACTTC.